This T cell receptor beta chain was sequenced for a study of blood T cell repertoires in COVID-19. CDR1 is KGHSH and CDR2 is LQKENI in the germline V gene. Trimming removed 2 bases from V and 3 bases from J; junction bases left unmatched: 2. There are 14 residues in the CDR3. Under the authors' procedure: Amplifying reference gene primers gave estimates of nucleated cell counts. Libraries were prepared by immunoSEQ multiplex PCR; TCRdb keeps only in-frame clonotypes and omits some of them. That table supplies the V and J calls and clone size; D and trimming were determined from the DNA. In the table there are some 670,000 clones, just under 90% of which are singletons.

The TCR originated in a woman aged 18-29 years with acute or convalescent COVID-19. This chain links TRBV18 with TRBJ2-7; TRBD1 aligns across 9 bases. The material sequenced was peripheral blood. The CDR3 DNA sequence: TGTGCCAGCTCACCAGACAGGGGGGGCTACGAGCAGTACTTC. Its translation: CASSPDRGGYEQYF.